The 24 T cell receptor beta chains in this list originate from one sample, sequenced in a study of blood T cells in healthy people across ages. Alongside a J-beta primer mix, a sample-barcoded 5' primer served in a second PCR lasting about 7 to 11 cycles. TCRdb called the 5' RACE reads again in MiXCR, with one record for every CDR3 protein. The repertoire includes under 2,000,000 distinct CDR3 sequences, 40% to 55% of them detected once, and approximately 2% sits in the top ten. The source material was blood. All receptors derive from a woman in her thirties or forties in good health.

CDR3 nucleotides: TGTGCCAGCAGCCCTCAGCCGGCCGACTTGGGGAACACCTTC. As protein: CASSPQPADLGNTF. The rearrangement joins TRBV6-6 to TRBJ1-2; D is uncertain. This CDR3 is built from 14 residues. The germline CDR1 and CDR2 sequences are MNHNY and SVGAGI (reference sequence). V lost 6 bases and J 12 bases, leaving 23 bases between the germline ends.

This clonotype was seen more than once but under ten times. The chain couples TRBV20-1 to TRBJ2-3; D uncertain. V was trimmed by 3 bases and J by 4 bases, leaving 11 bases between them. The germline V gene encodes CDR1 DFQATT and CDR2 SNEGSKA (reference sequence). The CDR3 totals 13 residues. CDR3 amino acids: CSARGSDADTQYF. CDR3 bases: TGCAGTGCTAGGGGGTCGGACGCAGATACGCAGTATTTT.

This clonotype turned up a few times. CDR3: CASSLLTSGGSFEQFF. For the CDR3, the DNA is TGTGCCAGCAGTTTGCTTACTAGCGGGGGGAGTTTTGAGCAGTTCTTC. The chain has TRBV27 and TRBJ2-1, with 12 bases that match TRBD2. This CDR3 region has 16 residues. V shed 3 bases and J 9 bases; nucleotides not matched to a gene: 9. CDR1 and CDR2 from the germline V gene are MNHEY and SMNVEV (reference sequence).

The chain couples TRBV4-3 to TRBJ2-5; a possible D gene is TRBD1 (6 bases). The V end was cut by 0 bases, the J end by 5 bases, with 13 bases between. Germline V gene sequence: CDR1 LGHNA, CDR2 YSLEER. CDR3 length equals 15 residues. CDR3 residues: CASSQDRDIHETQYF. In DNA, the CDR3 is TGCGCCAGCAGCCAAGACCGGGACATTCACGAGACCCAGTACTTC.

The chain combines TRBV28 with TRBJ1-2; D is uncertain. Germline V gene sequence: CDR1 MDHEN, CDR2 SYDVKM. The CDR3 is 13 amino acids. The V and J ends lost 3 bases and 6 bases respectively, with 11 bases between them. The CDR3 nucleotides read TGTGCCAGCAGTTTTAGCCTTGGAGATGGCTACACCTTC. Residues: CASSFSLGDGYTF.

The V and J genes are TRBV10-3 and TRBJ1-2; 11 bases are shared with TRBD1. CDR3 length equals 16 residues. Germline CDR1 reads ENHRY; CDR2 reads SYGVKD. V dropped 3 bases and J dropped 2; count of bases not matched to a gene: 5. The CDR3 loop is CAISEGGTGGNYGYTF. Here the CDR3 DNA reads TGTGCCATCAGTGAAGGAGGGACAGGGGGAAACTATGGCTACACCTTC.

CDR3 coding DNA: TGCAGCGTTGAATTTTTGGGGGAGGGCGGCTACACCTTC. As protein: CSVEFLGEGGYTF. The V gene is TRBV29-1, the J gene TRBJ1-2; the D gene is possibly TRBD1 (5 bases). There are 13 residues in the CDR3. Deletions cut 2 bases from V and 8 bases from J, with 15 bases between. Per germline, CDR1 SQVTM and CDR2 ANQGSEA.

V and J are TRBV20-1 and TRBJ1-2; 8 bases line up with TRBD1. This CDR3 has 13 residues. After removal of 7 bases from V and 8 bases from J, the junction contained 12 bases not matched to a gene. CDR1 DFQATT and CDR2 SNEGSKA come from the germline V gene (reference sequence). CDR3: CSGGTGSLGGYTF. The CDR3 coding sequence is TGCAGTGGGGGGACAGGCTCCCTGGGGGGCTACACCTTC.

The chain uses TRBV4-3 and TRBJ1-2; D is perhaps TRBD1 (6 bases). The CDR3 extends over 14 amino acids. Germline loops: CDR1 LGHNA, CDR2 YSLEER. The germline V and J ends were trimmed by 0 bases and 4 bases, with 9 bases remaining between them. The CDR3 DNA is TGCGCCAGCAGCCAAGAACAGGGTGGCTATGGCTACACCTTC. Its protein is CASSQEQGGYGYTF.

The table lists this clonotype with a count of one. The chain uses TRBV10-2 and TRBJ2-1, with D perhaps TRBD1 (5 bases). The CDR3 length is 15 residues. The V end lost 4 bases, the J end lost 3 bases, and 13 bases lay between the germline ends. Germline assignment: CDR1 WSHSY and CDR2 SAAADI. CDR3 sequence: CASSAPRAGYNEQFF. The CDR3 bases are TGCGCCAGCAGTGCCCCCAGGGCTGGCTACAATGAGCAGTTCTTC.

The chain employs TRBV2 and TRBJ1-4, with TRBD1 identical over 7 bases. Trimming at V came to 5 bases and at J to 10 bases, leaving 10 bases not matched to a gene. The CDR3 is made up of 14 amino acids. Germline CDR1 is SNHLY and CDR2 is FYNNEI. CDR3 region: CASSSDRTVLKLFF. The CDR3 DNA reads TGTGCCAGCAGTTCGGACAGGACCGTATTAAAACTGTTTTTT.

The V and J genes are TRBV18 and TRBJ1-6; 7 nucleotides match TRBD1. Germline lookup yields CDR1 KGHSH and CDR2 LQKENI. Losses at the gene ends were 6 bases for V and 13 bases for J; bases not matched to a gene: 12. The CDR3 spans 14 residues. The CDR3 reads CASSAAGQQLPLHF. CDR3 DNA: TGTGCCAGCTCTGCAGCGGGACAGCAGCTTCCCCTCCACTTT.

The chain combines TRBV7-2 with TRBJ2-5; D unresolved. This CDR3 is built from 14 residues. Germline CDR1 and CDR2: SGHTA and FQGNSA. V was shortened by 1 base and J by 5 bases, with 11 bases between the two germline ends. The CDR3 region is CASSLGLLGETQYF. Here the CDR3 DNA reads TGTGCCAGCAGCTTAGGGCTCTTGGGGGAGACCCAGTACTTC.

The V gene is TRBV4-3, the J gene TRBJ1-2; D is undetermined. Germline V gene lookup returns CDR1 LGHNA and CDR2 YSLEER. This CDR3 has 9 residues. V was clipped by 9 bases and J by 4 bases, with 3 bases between them. This CDR3 is CARLYGYTF. CDR3 in DNA: TGCGCCAGACTCTATGGCTACACCTTC.

J is TRBJ2-5 and V is TRBV7-8; 16 nucleotides agree with TRBD2. Unmatched junction bases numbered 14, after V lost 5 bases and J lost 11 bases. The CDR3 sequence is 17 residues long. CDR1 and CDR2 from the germline V gene are SGHVS and FQNEAQ. CDR3 loop: CASSPGLAGGLWNEQYF. The CDR3 DNA is TGTGCCAGCAGCCCGGGACTAGCGGGGGGGCTCTGGAATGAGCAGTACTTC.

This sequence joins TRBV6-6 and TRBJ1-5; 8 bases line up with TRBD1. The germline CDR1 and CDR2 sequences are MNHNY and SVGAGI (reference sequence). V dropped 4 bases and J dropped 0; count of bases not matched to a gene: 5. CDR3 length: 16 residues. The CDR3 protein is CASSSPDRVSNQPQHF. CDR3 sequence (DNA): TGTGCCAGCAGTTCTCCGGACAGGGTTAGCAATCAGCCCCAGCATTTT.

The chain has TRBV12-3 or TRBV12-4 and TRBJ2-7; 7 bases are shared with TRBD2. The V and J ends lost 11 bases and 9 bases, in that order; junction bases with no gene match: 7. The length of the CDR3 is 10 residues. The CDR3 loop is CAAGERGQYF. The CDR3 DNA reads as TGTGCCGCGGGAGAGAGGGGGCAGTACTTC.

The gene calls are TRBV5-6 and TRBJ1-2; 12 bases fit TRBD1. The V segment lost 3 bases and the J segment 8 bases; nucleotides outside the gene matches: 11. The CDR3 spans 16 residues. Germline V gene lookup returns CDR1 SGHDT and CDR2 YYEEEE. CDR3 nucleotides: TGTGCCAGCAGCTCGCCGGGACAGGGGGCGTCTGTAGGCTACACCTTC. Residues: CASSSPGQGASVGYTF. Drawing the rest from reference TRBV5-6 and TRBJ1-2, the complete variable domain is DAGVTQSPTHLIKTRGQQVTLRCSPKSGHDTVSWYQQALGQGPQFIFQYYEEEERQRGNFPDRFSGHQFPNYSSELNVNALLLGDSALYLCASSSPGQGASVGYTFGSGTRLTVV.

Comment on this clonotype: Since a far larger clone is one base different, this is likely a read error. V and J are TRBV7-2 and TRBJ2-5, with 8 bases identical to TRBD2. This CDR3 region has 12 residues. V trimming: 5 bases; J trimming: 7 bases; junction bases outside the gene matches: 3. The germline V gene encodes CDR1 SGHTA and CDR2 FQGNSA. The CDR3 spells CASSPGRVTQYF. DNA of the CDR3: TGTGCCAGCAGCCCCGGGAGGGTGACCCAGTACTTC.

The rearrangement joins TRBV6-5 to TRBJ2-4, with D hard to call. The J call could be wrong; TRBJ2-7 is a better fit for the DNA end. The CDR3 has 14 residues. From germline, CDR1 is MNHEY and CDR2 SVGAGI. This CDR3 reads CASKSRAGPYEQYF. CDR3 nucleotide sequence: TGTGCCAGCAAGAGCAGAGCAGGCCCCTACGAGCAGTACTTC.

The chain is built from TRBV28 and TRBJ2-7, with D possibly being TRBD1 or TRBD2 (5 bases each). V was shortened by 7 bases and J by 0 bases, with 19 bases between the two germline ends. CDR1 is MDHEN, CDR2 SYDVKM, per germline. The CDR3 totals 16 residues. CDR3 sequence (DNA): TGTGCCAGCACGCCCACCGGGGCGCTGAGCTCCTACGAGCAGTACTTC. Its protein product is CASTPTGALSSYEQYF.

V usage is TRBV4-3 and J usage is TRBJ2-5; a possible D gene is TRBD2 (5 bases). The V gene's germline CDR1 is LGHNA and CDR2 YSLEER. This CDR3 contains 15 residues. Between the trimmed V and J ends, which lost 2 bases and 0 bases, there was a span of 10 bases. The CDR3 loop is CASSQNGENQETQYF. The CDR3 DNA reads TGCGCCAGCAGCCAAAACGGGGAGAACCAAGAGACCCAGTACTTC.

This clonotype has ten or more counts. V is TRBV12-3 or TRBV12-4 and J is TRBJ1-2; the match to TRBD1 covers 7 bases. The CDR3 consists of 13 residues. Trimming took 5 bases from V and 6 from J; bases not matched to a gene: 6. The CDR3: CASSPTGRDGYTF. The CDR3 DNA reads as TGTGCCAGCAGTCCGACAGGGAGGGATGGCTACACCTTC.

The chain recombines TRBV11-2 with TRBJ2-3, with D unresolved. Trimming left V 4 bases short and J 9 bases short, with 11 bases between. The V gene's germline CDR1 is SGHAT and CDR2 FQNNGV. The CDR3 is made up of 12 amino acids. The CDR3 is CASSSRPGTQYF. CDR3 in DNA: TGTGCCAGCAGCTCCCGGCCAGGCACGCAGTATTTT.